Shown below are 31 T cell receptor beta chains from a single sample sequenced in a study of ipilimumab plus nivolumab after autologous stem cell transplantation. The protocol was immunoSEQ multiplex PCR, while the TCRdb copy is restricted to in-frame clones and leaves out a portion. Here the sample spans 9,500 to 15,000 clones, roughly 75% being singletons. This sample comprised PBMCs, obtained in a trial of ipilimumab plus nivolumab as post-transplant consolidation. The receptors come from a male donor with multiple myeloma.

The gene calls are TRBV10-3 and TRBJ1-1; D call uncertain. The germline V gene has CDR1 ENHRY and CDR2 SYGVKD. V was clipped by 4 bases and J by 1 base, with 7 bases between them. This CDR3 contains 13 residues. The CDR3 DNA reads TGTGCCATCAGTGCAGCGGGGAACACTGAAGCTTTCTTT. Protein product: CAISAAGNTEAFF.

V and J are TRBV11-2 and TRBJ1-2; a weak D match, TRBD1 (6 bases). Per germline, CDR1 SGHAT and CDR2 FQNNGV. This CDR3 comprises 17 residues. The V end lost 5 bases, the J end lost 0 bases, and 19 bases lay between the germline ends. CDR3 sequence: CASSLRGPTGANYGYTF. The DNA of the CDR3 is TGTGCCAGCAGCCTCAGGGGCCCCACGGGAGCTAACTATGGCTACACCTTC.

The gene calls are TRBV18 and TRBJ2-3, with unresolved D. CDR3 size: 13 residues. Trimming pared 5 bases from V and 5 bases from J, leaving 11 bases between. From germline, CDR1 is KGHSH and CDR2 LQKENI. CDR3 amino acids: CASSSSGRDTQYF. CDR3 nucleotide sequence: TGTGCCAGCTCATCTTCCGGCAGAGATACGCAGTATTTT.

V gene TRBV2 combines with J gene TRBJ1-5, with D unclear. CDR3 size: 14 residues. Germline V lookup: CDR1 SNHLY, CDR2 FYNNEI. The V end was cut by 4 bases, the J end by 4 bases, with 11 bases between. The CDR3 coding sequence is TGTGCCAGCAGTGTCGGAACACGAAATCAGCCCCAGCATTTT. Protein sequence: CASSVGTRNQPQHF.

The chain carries TRBV5-4 and TRBJ2-3; D may be TRBD2 (6 bases). Deletions cut 1 base from V and 1 base from J, with 10 bases between. From germline, CDR1 is SGHNT and CDR2 YYREEE (reference sequence). The CDR3 sequence is 15 residues long. The CDR3 DNA follows: TGTGCCAGCAGCTTGAGACTAGGCGGCACAGATACGCAGTATTTT. Its protein is CASSLRLGGTDTQYF.

This chain connects TRBV5-1 to TRBJ2-5; D remains ambiguous. The CDR3 extends over 14 amino acids. Germline V gene sequence: CDR1 SGHRS, CDR2 YFSETQ. V was pared by 4 bases and J by 3 bases, with 13 bases between. In DNA form, the CDR3 reads TGCGCCAGCAGCCCGGATAATGGGAAAGAGACCCAGTACTTC. Its translation: CASSPDNGKETQYF.

This clone was found once. The chain combines TRBV6-5 with TRBJ2-7; TRBD2 might be the D (6 bases). V shed 5 bases and J shed 2 bases, with 10 bases lying between them. In germline, CDR1 is MNHEY, CDR2 SVGAGI. The CDR3 spans 13 residues. The chain's CDR3 is CASSRAGAYEQYF. The CDR3 bases are TGTGCCAGCAGTCGAGCGGGCGCCTACGAGCAGTACTTC.

The rearrangement uses TRBV6-1 and TRBJ1-1; D is undetermined. This CDR3 region has 11 residues. The V end was cut by 5 bases, the J end by 8 bases, with 9 bases between. CDR1 is MNHNS and CDR2 is SASEGT in the germline V gene. DNA of the CDR3: TGTGCCAGCAGTTACGGCGGCGAAGCTTTCTTT. Residues: CASSYGGEAFF.

The genes are TRBV4-2 and TRBJ2-3; D gene ambiguous. The CDR3 is made up of 14 amino acids. Germline V gene lookup returns CDR1 LGHNA and CDR2 YNFKEQ. Trimming pared 0 bases from V and 11 bases from J, leaving 15 bases between. The CDR3 region has the DNA TGTGCCAGCAGCCAAGATCGGCGCACCCGGAAGCAGTATTTT. Encoded protein: CASSQDRRTRKQYF.

By share, this clone counts as medium-sized. This chain uses TRBV4-1 with TRBJ2-3; the D gene is possibly TRBD2 (7 bases). Germline CDR1 is MGHRA and CDR2 is YSYEKL. The CDR3 consists of 16 residues. V lost 2 bases and J 4 bases, leaving 16 bases between the germline ends. In DNA form, the CDR3 reads TGCGCCAGCAGCCAACTATCTCGGGGGGCGTCAGATACGCAGTATTTT. This codes for CASSQLSRGASDTQYF.

The chain combines TRBV6-5 with TRBJ1-2; no reliable D call. Germline CDR1 is MNHEY and CDR2 is SVGAGI. This CDR3 spans 13 amino acids. The V end lost 5 bases, the J end lost 4 bases, and 11 bases lay between the germline ends. The CDR3 DNA follows: TGTGCCAGCAGTAGCGCCGGGTCCTATGGCTACACCTTC. It yields the protein CASSSAGSYGYTF.

The V and J genes are TRBV7-4 and TRBJ2-7; D not resolved. The V gene's germline CDR1 is SGHVT and CDR2 SQSDAQ. Between the trimmed V and J ends, which lost 4 bases and 7 bases, there was a span of 8 bases. The CDR3 has 11 residues. The CDR3 protein is CASSSRSEQYF. In DNA form, the CDR3 reads TGTGCCAGCAGCTCCCGGAGTGAGCAGTACTTC.

V usage is TRBV4-1 and J usage is TRBJ2-7; a weak D match, TRBD1 (5 bases). V lost 0 bases and J lost 2, with 14 bases in between. The CDR3 runs to 16 residues. Germline V gene sequence: CDR1 MGHRA, CDR2 YSYEKL. The CDR3 sequence: CASSQDPQGTTYEQYF. As DNA, the CDR3 is TGCGCCAGCAGCCAAGATCCCCAGGGCACTACCTACGAGCAGTACTTC.

The chain has TRBV6-5 and TRBJ1-5; D possibly corresponds to TRBD1 (5 bases). This CDR3 has 15 residues. Germline V gives CDR1 MNHEY, CDR2 SVGAGI. V lost 6 bases and J 0 bases, leaving 12 bases between the germline ends. CDR3 DNA sequence: TGTGCCAGCAGGATAGACAGAAATAGCAATCAGCCCCAGCATTTT. Its translation: CASRIDRNSNQPQHF.

This clone came up a few times. The chain is built from TRBV23-1 and TRBJ2-4; 8 nucleotides match TRBD1. TRBV23-1 is noted as an ORF with a role that remains uncertain. J gave up 6 bases and V 11 bases, and 6 bases lay outside the gene matches. The CDR3 is 12 residues long. This CDR3 reads CAGYRGRNIQYF. The CDR3 bases are TGCGCCGGCTACAGGGGGAGAAACATTCAGTACTTC.

V is TRBV5-1 and J is TRBJ1-1; tentative D call: TRBD1 (6 bases). This CDR3 is built from 15 residues. V lost 0 bases, J lost 2 bases, and 11 bases lay in between. CDR1 is SGHRS and CDR2 is YFSETQ in the germline V gene. This chain's CDR3 is CASSLVQGINTEAFF. The CDR3, as DNA: TGCGCCAGCAGCTTGGTTCAGGGGATAAACACTGAAGCTTTCTTT.

This clone is labeled large. The J gene is TRBJ1-1, the V gene TRBV7-3; possibly TRBD1 for D (5 bases). Trimming cost V 3 bases and J 11 bases, with 13 bases left between them. CDR3 length equals 12 residues. The germline V gene has CDR1 SGHTA and CDR2 FQGTGA. In DNA form, the CDR3 reads TGTGCCAGCAGCTTCACGGGGCAAGACGCTTTCTTT. Protein: CASSFTGQDAFF.

The rearrangement links TRBV7-3 to TRBJ2-4; D is undetermined. There are 13 residues in the CDR3. V shed 2 bases and J shed 5 bases, with 7 bases lying between them. The germline CDR1 and CDR2 sequences are SGHTA and FQGTGA. This CDR3 reads CASSLGQENIQYF. CDR3 coding DNA: TGTGCCAGCAGCTTAGGGCAGGAAAACATTCAGTACTTC. Full variable domain (outside the CDR3, taken from reference TRBV7-3 and TRBJ2-4): GAGVSQTPSNKVTEKGKYVELRCDPISGHTALYWYRQSLGQGPEFLIYFQGTGAADDSGLPNDRFFAVRPEGSVSTLKIQRTERGDSAVYLCASSLGQENIQYFGAGTRLSVL.

CDR3 region: CASSPDGSAYEQYF. The CDR3, as DNA: TGTGCCAGCAGCCCGGACGGCAGTGCCTACGAGCAGTACTTC. The rearrangement joins TRBV7-2 to TRBJ2-7, with D unresolved. The CDR3 is made up of 14 amino acids. CDR1 is SGHTA, CDR2 FQGNSA, per germline. Trimming removed 5 bases from V and 2 bases from J, with 13 bases in between.

V and J are TRBV2 and TRBJ2-2; D could derive from TRBD1 or TRBD2 (5 bases each). V shed 2 bases and J shed 6 bases, with 13 bases lying between them. The CDR3 is 15 residues long. CDR1 and CDR2 from the germline V gene are SNHLY and FYNNEI. The CDR3 sequence is CASSERDQPPGELFF. The CDR3 DNA is TGTGCCAGCAGTGAAAGGGACCAGCCCCCCGGGGAGCTGTTTTTT.

This CDR3 is CASSPDRGNYGYTF. The CDR3 bases are TGTGCCAGCAGCCCAGACAGGGGTAACTATGGCTACACCTTC. The rearrangement links TRBV7-3 to TRBJ1-2; 8 bases map to TRBD1. Germline loops: CDR1 SGHTA, CDR2 FQGTGA. CDR3 length: 14 amino acids. V lost 5 bases to trimming and J lost 1 base; unmatched junction nucleotides: 3.

Regarding this clone: This probably arose from a read error, given a far larger clone one base away. Different DNA sequences within this sample yield the same CDR3. This chain links TRBV5-2 with TRBJ2-7. TRBV5-2 is an annotated pseudogene. The CDR3 runs to 15 residues. The DNA for the CDR3 is TGTGCCAGCAGCCCCCTCGGCATAAACTCCTACGAGCAGTACTTC. It specifies CASSPLGINSYEQYF.

V gene TRBV5-6 combines with J gene TRBJ1-6, with D possibly being TRBD1 (5 bases). Germline V gene sequence: CDR1 SGHDT, CDR2 YYEEEE. This CDR3 is built from 16 residues. V was pared by 1 base and J by 5 bases, with 13 bases between. CDR3 sequence reads: CASSLRTGTHNSPLHF. CDR3 bases: TGTGCCAGCAGCTTGAGAACAGGCACTCATAATTCACCCCTCCACTTT.

This rearrangement joins TRBV4-2 to TRBJ1-5; D unresolved. Germline CDR1 is LGHNA and CDR2 is YNFKEQ. The length of the CDR3 is 16 residues. V was clipped by 0 bases and J by 5 bases, with 14 bases between them. CDR3 in amino acids: CASSQEATGNYQPQHF. CDR3 coding DNA: TGTGCCAGCAGCCAAGAAGCAACCGGAAACTATCAGCCCCAGCATTTT.

The rearrangement joins TRBV5-1 to TRBJ2-3, with unresolved D. Germline V gives CDR1 SGHRS, CDR2 YFSETQ. The CDR3 is 14 residues long. V dropped 6 bases and J dropped 2 bases, with 13 bases sitting between them. The CDR3 sequence is CASTQDPHTDTQYF. Written as DNA, the CDR3 is TGCGCCAGCACCCAAGACCCACACACAGATACGCAGTATTTT.

This sequence joins TRBV7-2 and TRBJ2-3, with a tentative D call TRBD2 (6 bases). V was clipped by 7 bases and J by 5 bases, with 16 bases between them. Germline lookup yields CDR1 SGHTA and CDR2 FQGNSA. This CDR3 region has 14 residues. The CDR3 loop reads CASNPGVGIDTQYF. For the CDR3, the DNA is TGTGCCAGCAACCCGGGGGTCGGGATAGATACGCAGTATTTT.

A few counts support this clone. The chain links TRBV7-6 to TRBJ2-1; 12 bases agree with TRBD2. Germline V gene data show CDR1 as SGHVS and CDR2 as FNYEAQ. With V trimmed by 5 bases and J by 9 bases, 8 bases remained unmatched. The CDR3 loop spans 15 amino acids. The CDR3 nucleotides read TGTGCCAGCAGCCCCCCTAGCGGGGGGGCCCCTGAGCAGTTCTTC. Amino acids: CASSPPSGGAPEQFF.

The chain employs TRBV29-1 and TRBJ2-5, with a weak D call TRBD2 (6 bases). This CDR3 has 15 amino acids. The ends were cut back, 6 bases at V and 0 bases at J, with 17 bases in the middle. CDR1 SQVTM and CDR2 ANQGSEA come from the germline V gene. CDR3 residues: CSVASGTVYQETQYF. CDR3 DNA sequence: TGCAGCGTCGCCTCAGGGACTGTGTACCAAGAGACCCAGTACTTC.

A few counts support this clone. The chain recombines TRBV19 with TRBJ1-4; 8 bases map to TRBD1. The CDR3 runs to 14 residues. Germline loops: CDR1 LNHDA, CDR2 SQIVND (reference sequence). V dropped 5 bases and J dropped 7; count of bases not matched to a gene: 6. CDR3 sequence reads: CASSGTGFLEKLFF. The CDR3 DNA reads as TGTGCCAGTAGTGGGACAGGCTTCCTTGAAAAACTGTTTTTT.

V gene TRBV5-4 combines with J gene TRBJ1-2; a possible D gene is TRBD1 (6 bases). This CDR3 has 14 residues. The V gene's germline CDR1 is SGHNT and CDR2 YYREEE (reference sequence). Between the trimmed V and J ends, which lost 3 bases and 5 bases, there was a span of 14 bases. CDR3 in amino acids: CASSYPGAGYGYTF. Here the CDR3 DNA reads TGTGCCAGCAGCTACCCGGGGGCTGGGTATGGCTACACCTTC.

The rearrangement links TRBV11-2 to TRBJ1-1; no clear D gene. V was cut by 5 bases and J by 1 base, with 8 bases left in between. The germline gives CDR1 SGHAT, CDR2 FQNNGV. The CDR3 covers 13 residues. The CDR3 DNA follows: TGTGCCAGCAGCCGGACGGGGAACACTGAAGCTTTCTTT. Translated, it gives CASSRTGNTEAFF.